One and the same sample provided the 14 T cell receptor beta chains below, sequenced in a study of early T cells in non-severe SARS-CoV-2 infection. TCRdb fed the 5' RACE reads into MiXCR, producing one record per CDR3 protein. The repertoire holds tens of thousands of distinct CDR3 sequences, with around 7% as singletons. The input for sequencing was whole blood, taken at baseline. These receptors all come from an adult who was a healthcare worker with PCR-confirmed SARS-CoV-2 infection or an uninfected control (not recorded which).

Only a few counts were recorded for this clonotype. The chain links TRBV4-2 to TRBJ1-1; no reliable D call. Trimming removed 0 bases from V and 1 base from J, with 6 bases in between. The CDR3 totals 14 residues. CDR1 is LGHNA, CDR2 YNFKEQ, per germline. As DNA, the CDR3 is TGTGCCAGCAGCCAAGATCCACAGAACACTGAAGCTTTCTTT. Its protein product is CASSQDPQNTEAFF.

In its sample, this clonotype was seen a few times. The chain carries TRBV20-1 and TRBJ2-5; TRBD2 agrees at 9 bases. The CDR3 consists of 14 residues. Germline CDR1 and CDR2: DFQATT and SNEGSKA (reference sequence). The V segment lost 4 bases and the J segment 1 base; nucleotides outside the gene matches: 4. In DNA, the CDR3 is TGCAGTGCTAATCTAGCGGGGTTCCAAGAGACCCAGTACTTC. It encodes CSANLAGFQETQYF.

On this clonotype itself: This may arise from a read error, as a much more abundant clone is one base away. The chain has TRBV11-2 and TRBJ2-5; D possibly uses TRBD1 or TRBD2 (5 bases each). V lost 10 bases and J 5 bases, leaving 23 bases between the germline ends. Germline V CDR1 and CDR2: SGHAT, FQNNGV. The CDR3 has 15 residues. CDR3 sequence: CANRRPGRIGETQYF. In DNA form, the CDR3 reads TGTGCCAACAGACGCCCGGGACGTATAGGCGAGACCCAGTACTTC.

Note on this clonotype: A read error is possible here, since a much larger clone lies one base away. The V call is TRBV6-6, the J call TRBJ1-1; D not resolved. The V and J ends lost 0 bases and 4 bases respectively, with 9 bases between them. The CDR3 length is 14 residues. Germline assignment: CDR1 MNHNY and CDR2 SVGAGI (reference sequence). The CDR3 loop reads CASSYSTRPTEAFF. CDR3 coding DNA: TGTGCCAGCAGTTACTCAACCCGACCCACTGAAGCTTTCTTT.

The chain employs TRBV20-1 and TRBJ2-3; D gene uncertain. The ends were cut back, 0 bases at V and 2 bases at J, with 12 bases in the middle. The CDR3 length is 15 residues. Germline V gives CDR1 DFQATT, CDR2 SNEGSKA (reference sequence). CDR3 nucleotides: TGCAGTGCTAGAGATCCCGGCAGAAACACAGATACGCAGTATTTT. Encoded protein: CSARDPGRNTDTQYF.

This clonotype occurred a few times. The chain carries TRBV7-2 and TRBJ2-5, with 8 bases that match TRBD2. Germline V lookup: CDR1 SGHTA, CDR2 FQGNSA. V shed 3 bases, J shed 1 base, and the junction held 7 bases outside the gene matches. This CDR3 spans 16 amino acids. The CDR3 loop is CASSLRRLAIQETQYF. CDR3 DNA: TGTGCCAGCAGCTTGAGGCGACTAGCGATCCAAGAGACCCAGTACTTC.

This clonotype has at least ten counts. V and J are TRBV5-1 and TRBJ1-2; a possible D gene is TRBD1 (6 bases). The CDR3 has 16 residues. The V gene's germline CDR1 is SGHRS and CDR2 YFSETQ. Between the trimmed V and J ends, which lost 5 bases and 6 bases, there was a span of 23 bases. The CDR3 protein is CASRSLQGKVENGYTF. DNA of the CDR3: TGCGCCAGCAGGTCATTACAGGGAAAGGTGGAGAATGGCTACACCTTC.

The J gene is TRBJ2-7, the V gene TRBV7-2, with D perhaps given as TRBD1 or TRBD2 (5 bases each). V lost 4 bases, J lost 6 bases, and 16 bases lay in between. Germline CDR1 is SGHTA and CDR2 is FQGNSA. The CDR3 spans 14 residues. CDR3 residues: CASSSRGPESEQYF. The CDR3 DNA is TGTGCCAGCAGCTCACGGGGACCAGAATCCGAGCAGTACTTC.

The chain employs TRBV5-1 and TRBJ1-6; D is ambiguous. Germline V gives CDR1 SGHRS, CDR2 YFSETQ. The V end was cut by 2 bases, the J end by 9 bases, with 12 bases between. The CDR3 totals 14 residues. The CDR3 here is CASSLPDSGSPLHF. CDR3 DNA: TGCGCCAGCAGCTTACCAGATTCGGGTTCACCCCTCCACTTT.

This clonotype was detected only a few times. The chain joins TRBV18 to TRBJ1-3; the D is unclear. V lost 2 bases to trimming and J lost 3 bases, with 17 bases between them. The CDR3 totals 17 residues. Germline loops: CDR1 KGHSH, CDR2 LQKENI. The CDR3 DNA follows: TGTGCCAGCTCACCAGTTCCGGCAGCACTCCTTGGAAACACCATATATTTT. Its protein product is CASSPVPAALLGNTIYF. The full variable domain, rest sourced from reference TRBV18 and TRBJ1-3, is NAGVMQNPRHLVRRRGQEARLRCSPMKGHSHVYWYRQLPEEGLKFMVYLQKENIIDESGMPKERFSAEFPKEGPSILRIQQVVRGDSAAYFCASSPVPAALLGNTIYFGEGSWLTVV.

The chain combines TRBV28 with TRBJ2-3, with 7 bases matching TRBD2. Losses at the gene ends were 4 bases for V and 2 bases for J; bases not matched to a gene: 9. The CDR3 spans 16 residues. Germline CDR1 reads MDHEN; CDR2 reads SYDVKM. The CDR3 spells CASSSHLAEITDTQYF. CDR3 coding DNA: TGTGCCAGCAGTTCACACCTAGCGGAGATCACAGATACGCAGTATTTT.

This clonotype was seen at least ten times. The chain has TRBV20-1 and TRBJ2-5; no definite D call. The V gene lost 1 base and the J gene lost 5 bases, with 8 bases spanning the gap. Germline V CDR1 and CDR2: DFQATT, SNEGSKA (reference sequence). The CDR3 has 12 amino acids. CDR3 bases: TGCAGTGCTAGAGCGGTGTTTGAGACCCAGTACTTC. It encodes CSARAVFETQYF.

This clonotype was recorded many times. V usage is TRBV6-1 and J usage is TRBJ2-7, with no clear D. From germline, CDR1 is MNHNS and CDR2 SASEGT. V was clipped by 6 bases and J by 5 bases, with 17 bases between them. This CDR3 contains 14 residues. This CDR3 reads CASSQDRVRDEQYF. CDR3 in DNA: TGTGCCAGCAGCCAGGATAGGGTTCGTGACGAGCAGTACTTC.

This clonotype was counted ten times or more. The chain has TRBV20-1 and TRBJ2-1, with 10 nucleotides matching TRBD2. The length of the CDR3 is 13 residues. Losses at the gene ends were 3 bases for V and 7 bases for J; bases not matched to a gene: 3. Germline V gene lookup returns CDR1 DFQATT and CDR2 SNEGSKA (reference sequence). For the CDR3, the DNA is TGCAGTGCTAGTAGCGGGGGGTCTAATGAGCAGTTCTTC. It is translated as CSASSGGSNEQFF.